This TCR beta chain was sequenced in a study of cytomegalovirus exposure and HLA in healthy donors. General study results and limits: Common viral pathogens seemed, in a later analysis, to connect with several of the most significant clusters. Roughly even sequencing depth across donors was the assumption behind the presence/absence analyses.

The primer mix had 60 Vbeta and 13 Jbeta primers. The assay was immunoSEQ multiplex PCR, and TCRdb's table has in-frame clones only and misses some. This table holds roughly 120,000 clones, more than 80% found once. Notes on this clone: Its antigen remains unknown.

Germline V gene sequence: CDR1 SGHRS, CDR2 YFSETQ. CDR3 length: 15 amino acids. Unmatched junction bases numbered 5, after V lost 6 bases and J lost 0 bases. The specimen was PBMCs. This clonotype was obtained from a man younger than 40 in good health and CMV-seronegative. The rearrangement joins TRBV5-1 to TRBJ1-1; 10 positions match TRBD1. In DNA form, the CDR3 reads TGCGCCAGCAAACCGGGACAGGGGATGAACACTGAAGCTTTCTTT. Protein sequence: CASKPGQGMNTEAFF.